The 17 T cell receptor beta chains in this list originate from one sample, sequenced in a study of molecular identifiers for immune sequencing clone quantification. TCRdb redid the calling of the PCR reads with MiXCR, one entry per CDR3 protein. The sample shows under 600,000 distinct CDR3 sequences, about 21% of them seen only once. Specimen: naive CD8+ T cells from blood, with Jurkat cell RNA spiked in. Subset described: FACS-sorted CD8+CD4-CCR7+CD45RA+ naive T cells. The receptor set was obtained from a human donor in good health. Some libraries in this study had Jurkat cell RNA spiked in.

The table lists this clonotype with many counts. Here the CDR3 reads CASSQIGTEAFF. DNA of the CDR3: TGCGCCAGCAGCCAAATAGGGACTGAAGCTTTCTTT. The chain is built from TRBV4-1 and TRBJ1-1, with D uncertain. With 2 bases removed from V and 5 bases from J, the gap between germline ends came to 6 bases. The CDR3 runs to 12 residues. CDR1 MGHRA and CDR2 YSYEKL come from the germline V gene.

Points on this clonotype: Given a much more abundant clone one base away, this may be a read error. For the CDR3, the DNA is TGTGCCAGCAGGGCCGGGACAGGGCCCTACGAGCAGTACTTC. It specifies CASRAGTGPYEQYF. This chain links TRBV28 with TRBJ2-7, with 9 bases lining up with TRBD1. Germline V lookup: CDR1 MDHEN, CDR2 SYDVKM. This CDR3 contains 14 residues. The ends lost 6 bases at V and 2 bases at J; junction bases unmatched: 5.

This clonotype has a handful of counts. This chain uses TRBV19 with TRBJ1-1; a possible D gene is TRBD1 (6 bases). This CDR3 spans 13 amino acids. Germline V gene lookup returns CDR1 LNHDA and CDR2 SQIVND (reference sequence). Trimming took off 4 bases at V and 3 bases at J, with 9 bases between the two ends. This CDR3 is CASSNGQYTEAFF. In nucleotides, the CDR3 is TGTGCCAGTAGTAACGGACAGTACACTGAAGCTTTCTTT.

The chain combines TRBV7-9 with TRBJ2-1, with D possibly being TRBD1 or TRBD2 (5 bases each). CDR1 and CDR2 (germline): SEHNR, FQNEAQ (reference sequence). Trimming shortened V by 7 bases and J by 4 bases, and 17 bases separated the two germline ends. This CDR3 is built from 15 residues. The CDR3, as DNA: TGTGCCAGCACCGAAATTCAGGGCGGGTACAATGAGCAGTTCTTC. It translates to CASTEIQGGYNEQFF. Based on the CDR3 plus reference TRBV7-9 and TRBJ2-1, the full variable domain is DTGVSQNPRHKITKRGQNVTFRCDPISEHNRLYWYRQTLGQGPEFLTYFQNEAQLEKSRLLSDRFSAERPKGSFSTLEIQRTEQGDSAMYLCASTEIQGGYNEQFFGPGTRLTVL.

This clonotype has a handful of counts. The V and J genes are TRBV7-9 and TRBJ2-7, with D possibly being TRBD1 or TRBD2 (5 bases each). Trimming cost V 4 bases and J 2 bases, with 18 bases left between them. CDR3 size: 16 residues. Germline CDR1 reads SEHNR; CDR2 reads FQNEAQ (reference sequence). The CDR3 nucleotides read TGTGCCAGCAGCTCACCGGCAGGGACCAACCCCTACGAGCAGTACTTC. This gives the protein CASSSPAGTNPYEQYF.

At least ten counts were recorded for this clonotype. The chain is built from TRBV24-1 and TRBJ2-1; the match to TRBD2 covers 7 bases. V trimming: 2 bases; J trimming: 0 bases; junction bases outside the gene matches: 15. From germline, CDR1 is KGHDR and CDR2 SFDVKD. This CDR3 is built from 20 residues. The CDR3 DNA follows: TGTGCCACCAGTGATTGGGACTATGGCGGGGAGGGGAACTCCTACAATGAGCAGTTCTTC. Translating it yields CATSDWDYGGEGNSYNEQFF.

This clonotype was recorded a few times. The chain combines TRBV6-2 or TRBV6-3 with TRBJ2-7, with D maybe TRBD1 (6 bases). Germline V lookup: CDR1 MNHEY, CDR2 SVGEGT. V dropped 6 bases and J dropped 7 bases, with 19 bases sitting between them. The CDR3 has 14 amino acids. The CDR3 DNA follows: TGTGCCAGCAGACCGGGACATCGGGAAGGGGAGCAGTACTTC. It translates to CASRPGHREGEQYF.

CDR3 protein: CASSFLPGSGLGRSSPLHF. In nucleotides, the CDR3 is TGTGCCAGCAGTTTTCTTCCAGGCTCAGGGCTTGGTAGGTCTTCACCCCTCCACTTT. The chain joins TRBV27 to TRBJ1-6; a weak D match, TRBD1 (5 bases). Trimming pared 3 bases from V and 9 bases from J, leaving 27 bases between. CDR3 length equals 19 residues. The germline gives CDR1 MNHEY, CDR2 SMNVEV (reference sequence).

With regard to this clonotype: One junction end disagrees with the germline gene, perhaps due to a read error. This chain joins TRBV28 and TRBJ2-2; TRBD2 matches 14 bases. The germline V gene has CDR1 MDHEN and CDR2 SYDVKM. CDR3 length equals 18 residues. The CDR3 DNA sequence: TGTGCCAGCAGACCTCAACTGTGGACTAGCGGGAGGTCCGGGGAGCTGCTTTTT. Translating gives CASRPQLWTSGRSGELLF.

Here the CDR3 reads CASSSGLTHNHQETQYF. The CDR3 nucleotides are TGTGCCAGCAGCTCTGGATTAACTCACAATCACCAAGAGACCCAGTACTTC. V usage is TRBV7-9 and J usage is TRBJ2-5; D uncertain. Per germline, CDR1 SEHNR and CDR2 FQNEAQ (reference sequence). This CDR3 comprises 17 residues. V lost 4 bases and J 0 bases, leaving 18 bases between the germline ends.

There are a few counts of this clonotype. The chain combines TRBV21-1 with TRBJ2-1; no check of the table's D call, TRBD1, against the DNA was made. TRBV21-1 is reported as a pseudogene. The CDR3 spans 16 residues. CDR3 in DNA: TGTGCCAGCAGCCGGGGGGTGCGCTCGGACGACAATGAGCAGTTCTTC. This gives the protein CASSRGVRSDDNEQFF.

In its sample, this clonotype was seen many times. The chain employs TRBV4-1 and TRBJ1-4, with D unresolved. This CDR3 has 15 amino acids. V shed 5 bases and J shed 3 bases, with 13 bases lying between them. Germline-derived CDR1 and CDR2 are MGHRA and YSYEKL. CDR3: CASSYRAQANEKLFF. The CDR3 DNA reads TGCGCCAGCAGCTACCGGGCCCAGGCTAATGAAAAACTGTTTTTT.

The V gene is TRBV27, the J gene TRBJ2-7, with TRBD2 identical over 7 bases. The CDR3 contains 14 residues. V lost 4 bases to trimming and J lost 3 bases; unmatched junction nucleotides: 6. Germline CDR1 reads MNHEY; CDR2 reads SMNVEV (reference sequence). CDR3 protein: CASSYSSGLYEQYF. In nucleotides, the CDR3 is TGTGCCAGCAGTTACTCTAGCGGCCTCTACGAGCAGTACTTC.

This chain's CDR3 is CASAMGKKILSDEQYF. In DNA form, the CDR3 reads TGTGCCAGTGCAATGGGGAAAAAAATTCTGTCTGACGAGCAGTACTTC. V is TRBV19 and J is TRBJ2-7; no clear D gene. This CDR3 has 16 residues. V lost 8 bases, J lost 5 bases, and 25 bases lay in between. The germline gives CDR1 LNHDA, CDR2 SQIVND (reference sequence).

A remark on this clonotype: A much larger clonotype is one base distant, so this may be a read error. The chain combines TRBV6-2 or TRBV6-3 with TRBJ2-7; TRBD1 matches 7 bases. Per the germline V gene, CDR1 is MNHEY and CDR2 is SVGEGT. V gave up 6 bases and J gave up 5 bases; unmatched junction bases: 13. The CDR3 extends over 15 amino acids. The CDR3 nucleotides are TGTGCCAGCAGCTCGGACAGGACCAGTCGCCACGAGCAGTACTTC. Its protein product is CASSSDRTSRHEQYF.

This clonotype was observed a handful of times. V usage is TRBV28 and J usage is TRBJ1-5; D is possibly TRBD1 (6 bases). The V end lost 7 bases, the J end lost 5 bases, and 18 bases lay between the germline ends. CDR1 and CDR2 from the germline V gene are MDHEN and SYDVKM. The CDR3 length is 15 residues. Here the CDR3 reads CASTPTGTLYQPQHF. CDR3 DNA sequence: TGTGCCAGCACCCCGACCGGGACACTATATCAGCCCCAGCATTTT.

This clonotype was detected many times. The DNA for the CDR3 is TGTGCCTGTTCCGGTATACGATCCTACGAGCAGTACTTC. Translating gives CACSGIRSYEQYF. The chain links TRBV30 to TRBJ2-7; D is ambiguous. V was trimmed by 6 bases and J by 1 base, leaving 13 bases between them. The CDR3 loop spans 13 amino acids. Germline V lookup: CDR1 GTSNPN, CDR2 SVGIG (reference sequence).